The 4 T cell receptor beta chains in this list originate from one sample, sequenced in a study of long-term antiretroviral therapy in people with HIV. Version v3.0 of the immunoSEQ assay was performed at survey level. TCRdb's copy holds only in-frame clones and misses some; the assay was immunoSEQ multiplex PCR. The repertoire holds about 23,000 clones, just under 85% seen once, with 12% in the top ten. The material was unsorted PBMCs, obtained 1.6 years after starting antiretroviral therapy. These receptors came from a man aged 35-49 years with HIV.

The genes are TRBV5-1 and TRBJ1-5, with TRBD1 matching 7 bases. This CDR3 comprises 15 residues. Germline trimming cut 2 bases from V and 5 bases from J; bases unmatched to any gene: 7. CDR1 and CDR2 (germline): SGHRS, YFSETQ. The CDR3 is CASSFGQEPHQPQHF. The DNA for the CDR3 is TGCGCCAGCAGCTTCGGACAGGAGCCGCATCAGCCCCAGCATTTT. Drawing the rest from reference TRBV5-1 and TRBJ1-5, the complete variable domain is KAGVTQTPRYLIKTRGQQVTLSCSPISGHRSVSWYQQTPGQGLQFLFEYFSETQRNKGNFPGRFSGRQFSNSRSEMNVSTLELGDSALYLCASSFGQEPHQPQHFGDGTRLSIL.

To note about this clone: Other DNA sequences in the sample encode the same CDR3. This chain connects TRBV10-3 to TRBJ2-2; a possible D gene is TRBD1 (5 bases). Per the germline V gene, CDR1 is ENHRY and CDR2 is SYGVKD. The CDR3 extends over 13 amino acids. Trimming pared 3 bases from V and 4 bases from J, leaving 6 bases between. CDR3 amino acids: CAISETGTGELFF. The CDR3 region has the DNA TGTGCCATCAGTGAAACAGGCACCGGGGAGCTGTTTTTT.

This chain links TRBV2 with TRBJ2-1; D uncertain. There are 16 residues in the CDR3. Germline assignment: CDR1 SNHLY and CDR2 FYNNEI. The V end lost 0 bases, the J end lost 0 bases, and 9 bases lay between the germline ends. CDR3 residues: CASSEAYGSSYNEQFF. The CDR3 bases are TGTGCCAGCAGTGAAGCTTACGGAAGCTCCTACAATGAGCAGTTCTTC. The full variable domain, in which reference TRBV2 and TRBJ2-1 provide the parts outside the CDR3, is EPEVTQTPSHQVTQMGQEVILRCVPISNHLYFYWYRQILGQKVEFLVSFYNNEISEKSEIFDDQFSVERPDGSNFTLKIRSTKLEDSAMYFCASSEAYGSSYNEQFFGPGTRLTVL.

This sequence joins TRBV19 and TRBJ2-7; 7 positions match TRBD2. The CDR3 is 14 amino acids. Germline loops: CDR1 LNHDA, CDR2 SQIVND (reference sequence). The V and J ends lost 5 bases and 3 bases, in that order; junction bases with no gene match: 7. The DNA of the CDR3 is TGTGCCAGTAGTTTCGGGACTACAGTCTACGAGCAGTACTTC. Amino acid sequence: CASSFGTTVYEQYF.